A single sample gave rise to the 23 T cell receptor beta chains below, sequenced in a study of T cells in Graves' hyperthyroidism and ophthalmopathy. From RNA transcripts, TCR beta CDR3 regions were amplified. The HTBI primer set served for first-round RT-PCR of the TCR CDR3. In TCRdb, the multiplex PCR reads were re-called with MiXCR into one record per CDR3 protein. This sample yields some 350,000 distinct CDR3 sequences, of which more than 15% are seen a single time; about a quarter belongs to the top ten. Sequenced material: blood. These receptors were taken from a woman under 30 with Graves' hyperthyroidism that later progressed to Graves' ophthalmopathy.

The chain joins TRBV15 to TRBJ2-1; 8 bases line up with TRBD2. The germline gives CDR1 LNHNV, CDR2 YYDKDF (reference sequence). The CDR3 runs 18 residues. The V segment lost 0 bases and the J segment 0 bases; nucleotides outside the gene matches: 7. This chain's CDR3 is CATSREVSGKSSYNEQFF. For the CDR3, the DNA is TGTGCCACCAGCAGAGAGGTTAGCGGGAAGAGCTCCTACAATGAGCAGTTCTTC. The variable domain in full, with the rest retrieved from reference TRBV15 and TRBJ2-1, is DAMVIQNPRYQVTQFGKPVTLSCSQTLNHNVMYWYQQKSSQAPKLLFHYYDKDFNNEADTPDNFQSRRPNTSFCFLDIRSPGLGDTAMYLCATSREVSGKSSYNEQFFGPGTRLTVL.

Regarding this clonotype: At one of its ends the junction is not consistent with the germline gene, which may arise from a read error. This chain uses TRBV5-1 with TRBJ2-1; 10 positions agree with TRBD2. The CDR3 covers 14 residues. The germline CDR1 and CDR2 sequences are SGHRS and YFSETQ. CDR3 region: CASSSSGSDNERFF. The CDR3 DNA sequence: TGCGCCAGCAGCTCTAGCGGGAGCGACAATGAGCGGTTCTTC.

This clonotype came up a few times. The genes are TRBV29-1 and TRBJ2-3, with D hard to call. The length of the CDR3 is 13 residues. The germline V and J ends were trimmed by 6 bases and 6 bases, with 16 bases remaining between them. Germline lookup yields CDR1 SQVTM and CDR2 ANQGSEA. CDR3 region: CSVAGVRSDTQYF. The CDR3 DNA sequence: TGCAGCGTCGCTGGGGTTAGGTCGGATACGCAGTATTTT.

The J gene is TRBJ2-1, the V gene TRBV19; D may be TRBD2 (5 bases). Trimming took off 4 bases at V and 8 bases at J, with 12 bases between the two ends. From germline, CDR1 is LNHDA and CDR2 SQIVND (reference sequence). The CDR3 runs 13 residues. DNA for the CDR3: TGTGCCAGTAGTAGTCGGGGAGAGGATGAGCAGTTCTTC. Translating it yields CASSSRGEDEQFF.

This clonotype has a count of ten or more. The chain links TRBV30 to TRBJ1-3, with no clear D. CDR1 is GTSNPN, CDR2 SVGIG, per germline (reference sequence). The ends were cut back, 1 base at V and 0 bases at J, with 1 base in the middle. The CDR3 runs to 12 residues. CDR3 sequence (DNA): TGTGCCTGGAGTGGCTCTGGAAACACCATATATTTT. Translated, it gives CAWSGSGNTIYF.

V gene TRBV5-6 combines with J gene TRBJ2-1; TRBD2 matches at 12 bases. The junction had 7 bases not matched to a gene; V was cut back by 4 bases and J by 8 bases. From germline, CDR1 is SGHDT and CDR2 YYEEEE. This CDR3 comprises 15 residues. The CDR3 protein is CASSGLAGRADEQFF. The CDR3 region has the DNA TGTGCCAGCAGCGGACTAGCGGGAAGAGCGGATGAGCAGTTCTTC.

The chain couples TRBV7-3 to TRBJ2-1; D unresolved. Per the germline V gene, CDR1 is SGHTA and CDR2 is FQGTGA. The CDR3 has 12 amino acids. V dropped 5 bases and J dropped 14 bases, with 16 bases sitting between them. Written as DNA, the CDR3 is TGTGCCAGCAGCCTTGACGCCGAAGGAGAGTTCTTC. It codes for CASSLDAEGEFF.

V is TRBV15 and J is TRBJ2-1, with a possible D match to TRBD2 (5 bases). V dropped 3 bases and J dropped 8 bases, with 20 bases sitting between them. Germline CDR1 is LNHNV and CDR2 is YYDKDF (reference sequence). This CDR3 comprises 16 residues. CDR3 region: CATSSLIDYATDEQFF. The CDR3 nucleotides are TGTGCCACCAGCAGTTTAATTGACTACGCAACGGATGAGCAGTTCTTC.

This clonotype was counted a few times. The rearrangement uses TRBV7-6 and TRBJ2-1, with 7 bases matching TRBD2. CDR1 and CDR2 (germline): SGHVS, FNYEAQ. With V trimmed by 4 bases and J by 2 bases, 2 bases remained unmatched. This CDR3 has 14 residues. The CDR3 DNA follows: TGTGCCAGCAGCTGGGGGGGGGCCTACAATGAGCAGTTCTTC. Residues: CASSWGGAYNEQFF.

This clonotype appeared many times. The chain carries TRBV3-1 and TRBJ2-1; no firm D call. The germline V and J ends were trimmed by 0 bases and 9 bases, with 21 bases remaining between them. The CDR3 extends over 17 amino acids. CDR1 is LGHDT and CDR2 is YNNKEL in the germline V gene (reference sequence). As DNA, the CDR3 is TGTGCCAGCAGCCAAGATCCTCCAATGGCCCTGTATACTGAGCAGTTCTTC. Translating it yields CASSQDPPMALYTEQFF.

This clonotype was recorded many times. The V call is TRBV7-9, the J call TRBJ2-5; 10 positions agree with TRBD2. Germline CDR1 reads SEHNR; CDR2 reads FQNEAQ (reference sequence). Losses at the gene ends were 5 bases for V and 1 base for J; bases not matched to a gene: 7. The CDR3 length is 16 residues. This CDR3 is CASSVRTSGVQETQYF. DNA for the CDR3: TGTGCCAGCAGCGTTCGGACTAGCGGAGTCCAAGAGACCCAGTACTTC.

The table lists this clonotype with a few counts. J is TRBJ2-5 and V is TRBV6-1; D unclear. The germline V gene has CDR1 MNHNS and CDR2 SASEGT. This CDR3 has 13 amino acids. The V end was cut by 2 bases, the J end by 5 bases, with 9 bases between. The CDR3 nucleotides read TGTGCCAGCAGTGAAATGGATTCGGAGACCCAGTACTTC. This sequence encodes CASSEMDSETQYF.

This clonotype showed up many times. The chain uses TRBV28 and TRBJ2-7; D is unclear. The CDR3 spans 12 residues. Germline V gene data show CDR1 as MDHEN and CDR2 as SYDVKM. V lost 2 bases and J 3 bases, leaving 5 bases between the germline ends. This CDR3 is CASSLRIYEQYF. In DNA, the CDR3 is TGTGCCAGCAGTTTACGAATCTACGAGCAGTACTTC.

The chain is built from TRBV4-1 and TRBJ2-1; 8 bases are shared with TRBD1. The junction had 2 bases not matched to a gene; V was cut back by 2 bases and J by 5 bases. In germline, CDR1 is MGHRA, CDR2 YSYEKL. This CDR3 spans 14 amino acids. CDR3 DNA sequence: TGCGCCAGCAGCCAATGGGGACAGGACAATGAGCAGTTCTTC. Protein product: CASSQWGQDNEQFF.

This clonotype was detected many times. V and J are TRBV12-3 or TRBV12-4 and TRBJ2-1; TRBD2 matches at 8 bases. The ends lost 5 bases at V and 4 bases at J; junction bases unmatched: 16. The CDR3 has 18 residues. The CDR3 DNA reads TGTGCCAGCAGTCCAACCGCTAAGACTAGCGCATCTTACAATGAGCAGTTCTTC. Translation: CASSPTAKTSASYNEQFF.

The chain is built from TRBV18 and TRBJ1-3; D is perhaps TRBD1 (6 bases). This CDR3 comprises 17 residues. From germline, CDR1 is KGHSH and CDR2 LQKENI. With 0 bases removed from V and 4 bases from J, the gap between germline ends came to 16 bases. In DNA, the CDR3 is TGTGCCAGCTCACCACCGAGGTTGCGGGGGCTGGGAAACACCATATATTTT. It is translated as CASSPPRLRGLGNTIYF.

The chain carries TRBV7-9 and TRBJ1-6; D gene ambiguous. CDR3 length: 20 residues. Trimming removed 3 bases at V and 0 bases at J, with 21 bases between. Germline CDR1 and CDR2: SEHNR and FQNEAQ (reference sequence). The CDR3 DNA follows: TGTGCCAGCAGCTTCGGCCGGGAGGAAAAATTTGTCTCCTATAATTCACCCCTCCACTTT. It translates to CASSFGREEKFVSYNSPLHF.

About this clonotype: It may be a read error: a sequence one base away is much more abundant. V gene TRBV15 combines with J gene TRBJ1-5; 10 bases line up with TRBD1. This CDR3 has 16 residues. V lost 5 bases, J lost 2 bases, and 6 bases stayed unmatched. Germline V CDR1 and CDR2: LNHNV, YYDKDF (reference sequence). The CDR3 sequence: CATSRGTGAGNQPQHF. The CDR3 DNA sequence: TGTGCCACCAGCCGAGGGACAGGGGCGGGCAATCAGCCCCAGCATTTT. Combining the CDR3 with reference TRBV15 and TRBJ1-5 gives the whole variable domain DAMVIQNPRYQVTQFGKPVTLSCSQTLNHNVMYWYQQKSSQAPKLLFHYYDKDFNNEADTPDNFQSRRPNTSFCFLDIRSPGLGDTAMYLCATSRGTGAGNQPQHFGDGTRLSIL.

V usage is TRBV9 and J usage is TRBJ2-7, with D possibly matching TRBD2 (6 bases). The length of the CDR3 is 14 residues. CDR1 and CDR2 (germline): SGDLS, YYNGEE. Deletions cut 0 bases from V and 2 bases from J, with 9 bases between. The CDR3 coding sequence is TGTGCCAGCAGCGTAGCGGGAGAGCCCTACGAGCAGTACTTC. Protein: CASSVAGEPYEQYF. Full variable domain (outside the CDR3, taken from reference TRBV9 and TRBJ2-7): DSGVTQTPKHLITATGQRVTLRCSPRSGDLSVYWYQQSLDQGLQFLIQYYNGEERAKGNILERFSAQQFPDLHSELNLSSLELGDSALYFCASSVAGEPYEQYFGPGTRLTVT.

A few counts support this clonotype. The chain couples TRBV9 to TRBJ1-6; tentatively, D is TRBD1 (5 bases). The V gene lost 1 base and the J gene lost 0 bases, with 5 bases spanning the gap. Germline V gene lookup returns CDR1 SGDLS and CDR2 YYNGEE. This CDR3 spans 15 amino acids. In nucleotides, the CDR3 is TGTGCCAGCAGCGTAACAGGCTCCTATAATTCACCCCTCCACTTT. Amino acid sequence: CASSVTGSYNSPLHF. Full variable domain (remainder filled in from reference TRBV9 and TRBJ1-6): DSGVTQTPKHLITATGQRVTLRCSPRSGDLSVYWYQQSLDQGLQFLIQYYNGEERAKGNILERFSAQQFPDLHSELNLSSLELGDSALYFCASSVTGSYNSPLHFGNGTRLTVT.

This clonotype was observed at least ten times. The chain joins TRBV11-2 to TRBJ2-3, with D possibly TRBD1 on 5 matching bases. CDR1 and CDR2 (germline): SGHAT, FQNNGV. The CDR3 extends over 14 amino acids. Trimming removed 0 bases from V and 6 bases from J, with 10 bases in between. The CDR3, as DNA: TGTGCCAGCAGCTTAGACCAGGGAAGGGATACGCAGTATTTT. Its protein is CASSLDQGRDTQYF.

This clonotype turned up a few times. V usage is TRBV4-1 and J usage is TRBJ2-1; 12 nucleotides line up with TRBD2. The J segment lost 2 bases and the V segment lost 1 base, leaving 12 bases of the junction unmatched. CDR1 and CDR2 (germline): MGHRA, YSYEKL. This CDR3 comprises 20 residues. Here the CDR3 DNA reads TGCGCCAGCAGCCAAGCCCCGGTACTAGCGGGAGGAGGACCCTACAATGAGCAGTTCTTC. Translation: CASSQAPVLAGGGPYNEQFF.

This clonotype came up many times. This chain connects TRBV5-1 to TRBJ2-1; 10 bases are shared with TRBD2. V shed 0 bases and J 3 bases; nucleotides not matched to a gene: 12. Germline V gene sequence: CDR1 SGHRS, CDR2 YFSETQ. This CDR3 comprises 19 residues. Here the CDR3 DNA reads TGCGCCAGCAGCTTGGCCAAAACTAGCGGGATGGGGGTCTACAATGAGCAGTTCTTC. Amino acid sequence: CASSLAKTSGMGVYNEQFF.